This is a list of T cell receptor beta chains from one sample in a study of blood T cell repertoires in COVID-19. Libraries were prepared by immunoSEQ multiplex PCR; TCRdb keeps only in-frame clonotypes and omits some of them. The table lists about 410,000 clones, 86% of them singletons, with 1.4% in the top ten. Sequenced material: peripheral blood. The receptor set was obtained from a woman aged 30 to 39 with active or convalescent COVID-19. Each CDR3 is given with its conserved first and last residue. Each record gives: D gene, V gene, J gene, clone size, CDR3 DNA, CDR3 protein. D genes are given only for firm matches. A clone size is listed for some rows: how often the clone was seen (once, few, many), or a class if it is expanded.

TRBD1	TRBV10-3	TRBJ2-1	NA	TGTGCCAACGGACAGGGGGCTTCGAGGATCTTC	CANGQGASRIF
NA	TRBV20-1	TRBJ1-2	NA	TGCAGTGCTAGTGGGACATCTATTAACTATGGCTACACCTTC	CSASGTSINYGYTF
NA	TRBV27	TRBJ1-2	NA	TGTGCCAGGGAACAGGGTTCCAACTATGGCTACACCTTC	CAREQGSNYGYTF
NA	TRBV3-1/TRBV3-2	TRBJ1-2	NA	TGTGCCAGCAGCCAAGGACCTGGCAGGGCCTATGGCTACACCTTC	CASSQGPGRAYGYTF
NA	TRBV15	TRBJ1-5	NA	TGTGCCACCAGCCCGTGGGGCAGGGGAGCATCAAGCAATCAGCCCCAGCATTTT	CATSPWGRGASSNQPQHF
NA	TRBV6-2/TRBV6-3	TRBJ1-1	NA	TGTGCCAGCAGCGTCGGGAGAGTAGGGGCTTTCTTT	CASSVGRVGAFF
TRBD1	TRBV11-2	TRBJ2-2	few	TGTGCCAGCAGCGCAACCGGGACAGTGAACACCGGGGAGCTGTTTTTT	CASSATGTVNTGELFF
NA	TRBV30	TRBJ1-5	NA	TGTGCCTGGAGTACTGGGGCCTATAGCAATCAGCCCCAGCATTTT	CAWSTGAYSNQPQHF
NA	TRBV20-1	TRBJ1-1	NA	TGCAGTGCCCCTCGACACTGGGTAGCTTTCTTT	CSAPRHWVAFF
TRBD2	TRBV2	TRBJ2-5	once	TGTGCCAGCAGCCGCGCACTAGCGGGAGTCGAGACCCAGTACTTC	CASSRALAGVETQYF
NA	TRBV18	TRBJ2-7	NA	TGTGCCAGCTCACCAAATATCGACGAGCAGTACTTC	CASSPNIDEQYF
NA	TRBV27	TRBJ2-3	NA	TGTGCCACCTTAATCGGGTATACGCAGTATTTT	CATLIGYTQYF
NA	TRBV6-5	TRBJ1-1	NA	TGTGCCAGCAGTTACGTGGGAGGAACAACCACTGAAGCTTTCTTT	CASSYVGGTTTEAFF
TRBD1	TRBV7-9	TRBJ2-7	NA	TGTGCCAGCAGCTTAGCGGGACAGGGTCACGAGCAGTACTTC	CASSLAGQGHEQYF
TRBD2	TRBV5-4	TRBJ2-3	NA	TGTGCCAGCAGCTTGGGTGGATACCGTGCTAGCGGGTCTAGCACAGATACGCAGTATTTT	CASSLGGYRASGSSTDTQYF
TRBD1	TRBV2	TRBJ2-7	NA	TGTGCCAGCAACAGGGACAGCCCACCCTACGAGCAGTACTTC	CASNRDSPPYEQYF
NA	TRBV3-1/TRBV3-2	TRBJ2-2	NA	TGTGCCAGCAGAATGACAGGGAACACCGGGGAGCTGTTTTTT	CASRMTGNTGELFF
TRBD2	TRBV5-4	TRBJ2-7	NA	TGTGCCAGCAGCCCGCCCACTAGCGGACCCTCCTACGAGCAGTACTTC	CASSPPTSGPSYEQYF
TRBD2	TRBV10-1	TRBJ2-7	few	TGCGCCAGCAGCAAGGGCGGGAGCTCCTACGAGCAGTACTTC	CASSKGGSSYEQYF
NA	TRBV4-1	TRBJ1-4	once	TGCGCCAGCAGCCAAGTGACAGGTGAAAAACTGTTTTTT	CASSQVTGEKLFF
TRBD1	TRBV28	TRBJ1-5	NA	TGTGCCAGCAGATTCGGACAGGGGGCAAGTCAGCCCCAGCATTTT	CASRFGQGASQPQHF
NA	TRBV3-1/TRBV3-2	TRBJ1-2	NA	TGTGCCAGCAGCCCGGGGACGGACTACCTTAACTATGGCTACACCTTC	CASSPGTDYLNYGYTF
NA	TRBV19	TRBJ2-3	NA	TGTGCCAGTAGTTTGTCGGTGGATACGCAGTATTTT	CASSLSVDTQYF
NA	TRBV4-1	TRBJ2-7	NA	TGCGCCAGCAGCCAAGTACAGGAAACCTACGAGCAGTACTTC	CASSQVQETYEQYF
NA	TRBV2	TRBJ1-5	NA	TGTGCCAGCAGTGAGGGACTGAACAATCAGCCCCAGCATTTT	CASSEGLNNQPQHF
TRBD2	TRBV19	TRBJ2-5	NA	TGTGCCAGTAGTATGTTAGCGGGGGGGGAAGAGACCCAGTACTTC	CASSMLAGGEETQYF
NA	TRBV19	TRBJ1-1	NA	TGTGCCAGTGGAGGGAAGGGTAACACTGAAGCTTTCTTT	CASGGKGNTEAFF
TRBD1	TRBV30	TRBJ2-7	NA	TGTGCCTGGAGTGCGGGACAGGGATTCTACGAGCAGTACTTC	CAWSAGQGFYEQYF
NA	TRBV19	TRBJ2-3	NA	TGTGCCAGTAGGAGGGTTAGCGGATTCACAGATACGCAGTATTTT	CASRRVSGFTDTQYF
NA	TRBV6-1	TRBJ2-2	NA	TGTGCCAGCAGTGATGAAAGGGGGAATCACCTCACCGGGGAGCTGTTTTTT	CASSDERGNHLTGELFF
NA	TRBV29-1	TRBJ2-1	NA	TGCAGCCTCTCAGCGACCTACAATGAGCAGTTCTTC	CSLSATYNEQFF
NA	TRBV27	TRBJ1-5	NA	TGTGCCAGCAGTTTAGGGCTTCCCTCGGAGCCCCAGCATTTT	CASSLGLPSEPQHF
TRBD2	TRBV5-4	TRBJ2-7	NA	TGTGCCAGCAGCTGGGGACTAGCGGGAGGTGAGCAGTACTTC	CASSWGLAGGEQYF
NA	TRBV29-1	TRBJ1-3	NA	TGCAGCGTTGACGCAGGTTCGTCGGGAAACACCATATATTTT	CSVDAGSSGNTIYF
TRBD2	TRBV19	TRBJ2-1	NA	TGTGCCAGTAGTATAGGAGGCGGGAGGGAGTACAATGAGCAGTTCTTC	CASSIGGGREYNEQFF
TRBD1	TRBV14	TRBJ2-2	NA	TGTGCCAGCAGCCAAGTCACAGGGACAGCCGCGAACACCGGGGAGCTGTTTTTT	CASSQVTGTAANTGELFF
TRBD1	TRBV18	TRBJ1-2	once	TGTGCCAGCTCACCACCGACAGGGAATGCCCCTGGCTACACCTTC	CASSPPTGNAPGYTF
NA	TRBV14	TRBJ1-1	NA	TGTGCCAGCAGCCAAGCGTCTTCGAGGGTTGCTTTCTTT	CASSQASSRVAFF
NA	TRBV11-2	TRBJ2-2	once	TGTGCCAGCAGCTTCTCCGCCGGGGAGCTGTTTTTT	CASSFSAGELFF
TRBD2	TRBV13	TRBJ2-3	NA	TGTGCCAGCAGTTCTAGCGGGGGGGCCGGCACAGATACGCAGTATTTT	CASSSSGGAGTDTQYF
TRBD1	TRBV24-1	TRBJ2-3	NA	TGTGCCACCAGCCCAGGGGGCGAGAGCACAGATACGCAGTATTTT	CATSPGGESTDTQYF
TRBD2	TRBV2	TRBJ2-7	NA	TGTGCCAGCAGTGAAACGCGGGAGATCAACGAGCAGTACTTC	CASSETREINEQYF
NA	TRBV6-1	TRBJ2-5	NA	TGTGCCAGCAGTGAAATTCTGGAGACCCAGTACTTC	CASSEILETQYF
TRBD1	TRBV2	TRBJ2-2	NA	TGTGCCAGCAGCGAACCTGTGTCAACAGGGGACACCGGGGAGCTGTTTTTT	CASSEPVSTGDTGELFF
TRBD1	TRBV2	TRBJ1-2	NA	TGTGCCAGCAGGCCAGGACAGGGGGACTATGGCTACACCTTC	CASRPGQGDYGYTF
TRBD2	TRBV6-5	TRBJ2-1	NA	TGTGCCAGCAGTAGCGGGACCCCTTCCTACAATGAGCAGTTCTTC	CASSSGTPSYNEQFF
TRBD2	TRBV2	TRBJ2-2	NA	TGTGCCAGCAGTGAACTAGCGGGAGCGGTCGGGGAGCTGTTTTTT	CASSELAGAVGELFF
NA	TRBV7-9	TRBJ1-3	NA	TGTGCCAGCAGTCCCCGAGGGGGAAACACCATATATTTT	CASSPRGGNTIYF
TRBD2	TRBV27	TRBJ2-3	NA	TGTGCCAGCAGCAACCGGGAGGGAGTATTAGATACGCAGTATTTT	CASSNREGVLDTQYF
NA	TRBV19	TRBJ1-2	NA	TGTGCCAGTACCTACGGACCGGGAGCCTACACCTTC	CASTYGPGAYTF